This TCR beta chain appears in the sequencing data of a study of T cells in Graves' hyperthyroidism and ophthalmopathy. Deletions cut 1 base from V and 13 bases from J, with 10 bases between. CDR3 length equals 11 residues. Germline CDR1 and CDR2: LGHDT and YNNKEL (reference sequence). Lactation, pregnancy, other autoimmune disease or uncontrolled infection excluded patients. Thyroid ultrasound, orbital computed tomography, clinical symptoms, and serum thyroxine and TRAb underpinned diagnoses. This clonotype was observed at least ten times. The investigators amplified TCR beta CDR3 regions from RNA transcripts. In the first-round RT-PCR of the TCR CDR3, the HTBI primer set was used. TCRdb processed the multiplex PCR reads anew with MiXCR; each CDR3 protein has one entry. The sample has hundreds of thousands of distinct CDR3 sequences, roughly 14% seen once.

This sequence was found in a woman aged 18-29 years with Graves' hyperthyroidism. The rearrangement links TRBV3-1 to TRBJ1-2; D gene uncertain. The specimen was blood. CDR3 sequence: CASSQGAVGTF. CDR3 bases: TGTGCCAGCAGCCAAGGGGCCGTGGGCACCTTC. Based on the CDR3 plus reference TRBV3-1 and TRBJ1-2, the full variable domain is DTAVSQTPKYLVTQMGNDKSIKCEQNLGHDTMYWYKQDSKKFLKIMFSYNNKELIINETVPNRFSPKSPDKAHLNLHINSLELGDSAVYFCASSQGAVGTFGSGTRLTVV.